A single T cell receptor beta chain is shown here with its context. The data were taken from a study of patients and donors after allogeneic stem cell transplantation. TCRdb analysed the RT-PCR reads with MiXCR anew, one entry per CDR3 protein. The sample lists about 200,000 distinct CDR3 sequences; less than 50% were seen once. The V segment lost 6 bases and the J segment 2 bases; nucleotides outside the gene matches: 3. Germline assignment: CDR1 DFQATT and CDR2 SNEGSKA (reference sequence). CDR3 length equals 14 residues. This receptor was obtained from a human donor who was either an allogeneic HSCT recipient or a stem cell or donor lymphocyte infusion donor (not recorded which). It is not recorded whose cells these are; they may come from a transplant donor. The rearrangement links TRBV20-1 to TRBJ2-1; TRBD1 agrees at 11 bases. The sequencing input was blood, either unsorted or a sorted T cell fraction (not recorded which). In DNA, the CDR3 is TGCAGTGCCACGGACAGGGGGCCCTACAATGAGCAGTTCTTC. Amino acids: CSATDRGPYNEQFF.